This T cell receptor (beta chain) is from a study of patients and donors after allogeneic stem cell transplantation. From the RT-PCR reads, TCRdb called clonotypes with MiXCR, one entry per CDR3 protein. The table records 150,000 to 200,000 distinct CDR3 sequences, 30% of them present only once. In germline, CDR1 is SGHDN, CDR2 FVKESK. The CDR3 covers 15 residues. Trimming cost V 1 base and J 6 bases, with 13 bases left between them. This clonotype appeared a few times. The sample consisted of blood, either unsorted or a sorted T cell fraction (not recorded which). The chain couples TRBV14 to TRBJ2-1; D possibly corresponds to TRBD2 (5 bases). The TCR sequence derives from a human donor who was either an allogeneic HSCT recipient or a stem cell or donor lymphocyte infusion donor (not recorded which). It is not recorded whose cells these are; they may come from a transplant donor. The CDR3 DNA sequence: TGTGCCAGCAGCCAAGGCCCCGGACTTCGCAATGAGCAGTTCTTC. Translation gives CASSQGPGLRNEQFF.